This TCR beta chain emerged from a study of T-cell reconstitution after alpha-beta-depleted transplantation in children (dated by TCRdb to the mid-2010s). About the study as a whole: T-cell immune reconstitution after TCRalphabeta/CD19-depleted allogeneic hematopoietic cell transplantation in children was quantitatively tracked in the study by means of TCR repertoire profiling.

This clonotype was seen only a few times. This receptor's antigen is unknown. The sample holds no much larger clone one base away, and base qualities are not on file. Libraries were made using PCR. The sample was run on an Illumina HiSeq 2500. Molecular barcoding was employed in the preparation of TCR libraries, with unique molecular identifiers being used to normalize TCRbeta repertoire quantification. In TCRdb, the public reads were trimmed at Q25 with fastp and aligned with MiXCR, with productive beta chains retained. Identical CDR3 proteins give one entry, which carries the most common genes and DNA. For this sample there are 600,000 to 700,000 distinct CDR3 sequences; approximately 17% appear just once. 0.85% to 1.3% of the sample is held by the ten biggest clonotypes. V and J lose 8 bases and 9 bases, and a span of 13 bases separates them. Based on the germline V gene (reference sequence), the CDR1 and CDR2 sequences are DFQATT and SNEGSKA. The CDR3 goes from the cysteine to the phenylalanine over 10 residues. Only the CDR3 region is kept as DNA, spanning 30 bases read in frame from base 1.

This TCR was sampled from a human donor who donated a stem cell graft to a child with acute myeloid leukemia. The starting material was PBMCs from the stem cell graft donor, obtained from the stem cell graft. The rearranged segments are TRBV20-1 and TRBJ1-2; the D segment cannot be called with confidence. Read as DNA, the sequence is TGCAGTCCGGTATCCGGGAGCTACACCTTC. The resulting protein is CSPVSGSYTF.